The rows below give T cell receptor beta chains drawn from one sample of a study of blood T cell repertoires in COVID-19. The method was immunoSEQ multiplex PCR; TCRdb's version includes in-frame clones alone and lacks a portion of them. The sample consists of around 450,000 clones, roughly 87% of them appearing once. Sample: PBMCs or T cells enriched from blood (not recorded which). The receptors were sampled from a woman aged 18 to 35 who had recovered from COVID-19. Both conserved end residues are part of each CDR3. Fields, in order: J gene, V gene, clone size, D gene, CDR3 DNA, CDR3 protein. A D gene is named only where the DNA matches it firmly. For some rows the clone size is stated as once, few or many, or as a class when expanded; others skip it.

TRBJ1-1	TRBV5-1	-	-	TGCGCCAGCAGCTTCCCTAGCGGCGGGGTATCGGGAGGTGAAGCTTTCTTT	CASSFPSGGVSGGEAFF
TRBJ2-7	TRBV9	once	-	TGTGCCAGCAGCGTAGGAGATGTTACCTACGAGCAGTACTTC	CASSVGDVTYEQYF
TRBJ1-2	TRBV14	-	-	TGTGCCAGCAGCCCCAATCTAGCCTCTAACTATGGCTACACCTTC	CASSPNLASNYGYTF
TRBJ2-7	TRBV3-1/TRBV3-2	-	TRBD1	TGTGCCAGCAGCCAAGTGGACAGGGACTACGAGCAGTACTTC	CASSQVDRDYEQYF
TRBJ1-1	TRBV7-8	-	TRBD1	TGTGCCAGTTCCCGGGACAGGGCAACTGAAGCTTTCTTT	CASSRDRATEAFF
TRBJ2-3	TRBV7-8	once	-	TGTGCCAGCAGCACACCTCTCCCCATGCGGGGAAAGGATATAGATACGCAGTATTTT	CASSTPLPMRGKDIDTQYF
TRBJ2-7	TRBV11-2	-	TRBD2	TGTGCCAGCAGCCCAGTAGGTAGAGCGGGGGGCAGCTCCTACGAGCAGTACTTC	CASSPVGRAGGSSYEQYF
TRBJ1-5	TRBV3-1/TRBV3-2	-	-	TGTGCCAGCACCGTAAAGGAGGGTAATCAGCCCCAGCATTTT	CASTVKEGNQPQHF
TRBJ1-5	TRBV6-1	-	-	TGTGCCAGCAGTGAATTGGCAAGGGGGTTTGGGAGCAATCAGCCCCAGCATTTT	CASSELARGFGSNQPQHF
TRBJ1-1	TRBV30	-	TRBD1	TGTGCCGGAGAACAGGGGCGGTGGAACACTGAAGCTTTCTTT	CAGEQGRWNTEAFF
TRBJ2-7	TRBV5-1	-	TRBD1	TGCGCCAGCAGCTCCGGGACAGTCTACGAGCAGTACTTC	CASSSGTVYEQYF
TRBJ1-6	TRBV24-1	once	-	TGTGCCACCAGTGATCATCACCTAGCCGGGGATAATTCACCCCTCCACTTT	CATSDHHLAGDNSPLHF
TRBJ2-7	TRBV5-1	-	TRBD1	TGCGCCAGCAGCTTGGGGGACAGGGGGGGCGAGCAGTACTTC	CASSLGDRGGEQYF
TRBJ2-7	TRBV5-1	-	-	TGCGCCAGCAGCCCACTCGGGCAGGGGGGACACGAGCAGTACTTC	CASSPLGQGGHEQYF
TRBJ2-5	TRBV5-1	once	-	TGCGCCAGCAGCCCTGAACGGGGGGCAGAGACCCAGTACTTC	CASSPERGAETQYF
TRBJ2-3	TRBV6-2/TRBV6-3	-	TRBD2	TGTGCCAGCAGCTTCCTTCAGAGGCTAGCGGGGGCCATAGGTGGGGGAGATACGCAGTATTTT	CASSFLQRLAGAIGGGDTQYF
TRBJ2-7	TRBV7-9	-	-	TGTGCCAGCAGCTTAATTCCCCCCCGAGTCTTCTCCCAACCTTACGAGCAGTACTTC	CASSLIPPRVFSQPYEQYF
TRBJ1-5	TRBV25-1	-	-	TGTGCCAGCAGCCCAGGGTGGAATCAGCCCCAGCATTTT	CASSPGWNQPQHF
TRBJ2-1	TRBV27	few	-	TGTGCCAGCAGTTTAATTTCGGGGGAAGTCAGCTCCTACAATGAGCAGTTCTTC	CASSLISGEVSSYNEQFF
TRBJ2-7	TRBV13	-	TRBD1	TGTGCCAGCAGCTCCCTGGGGGACAGGGCCAACGAGCAGTACTTC	CASSSLGDRANEQYF
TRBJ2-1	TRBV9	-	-	TGTGCCAGCAGCGCTCACAATGAGCAGTTCTTC	CASSAHNEQFF
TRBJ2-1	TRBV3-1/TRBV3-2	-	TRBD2	TGTGCCAGCAGCCAAGCCGGGCTAGCGGGGGGGTCTTACAATGAGCAGTTCTTC	CASSQAGLAGGSYNEQFF
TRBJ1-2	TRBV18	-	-	TGTGCCAGCTCACCAGGTACAGGCCAACTCTTC	CASSPGTGQLF
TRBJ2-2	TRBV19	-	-	TGTGCCAGTAGTATCCGGGCGAACACCGGGGAGCTGTTTTTT	CASSIRANTGELFF
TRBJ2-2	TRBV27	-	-	TGTGCCAGCAGTTGGCAAGCGAACACCGGGGAGCTGTTTTTT	CASSWQANTGELFF
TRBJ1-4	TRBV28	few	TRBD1	TGTGCCAGCAGTCCCAGACAGGGGGCGACTAATGAAAAACTGTTTTTT	CASSPRQGATNEKLFF
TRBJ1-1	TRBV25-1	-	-	TGTGCCAGCAGTGAGTCTCGGGGTGGGGTAACTGAAGCTTTCTTT	CASSESRGGVTEAFF
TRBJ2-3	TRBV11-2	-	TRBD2	TGTGCCAGCAGCTTGGAGACCGGGACTAGCGGGGGGGCCCGAGGTACGCAGTATTTT	CASSLETGTSGGARGTQYF
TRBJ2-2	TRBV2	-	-	TGTGCCAGCAGTGTAGGAGTTAACACCGGGGAGCTGTTTTTT	CASSVGVNTGELFF
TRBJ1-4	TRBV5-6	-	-	TGTGCCAGCAGCTTGGCAAAGCGGGAAAAACTGTTTTTT	CASSLAKREKLFF
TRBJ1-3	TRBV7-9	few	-	TGTGCCAGCAGCTTAGGGATCGCTCGGGAGGAGTTTACCGGAAACACCATATATTTT	CASSLGIAREEFTGNTIYF
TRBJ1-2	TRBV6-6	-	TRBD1	TGTGCCAGCAGTTACGGGGACAGGGGTAACTATGGCTACACCTTC	CASSYGDRGNYGYTF
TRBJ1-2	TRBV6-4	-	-	TGTGCCAGCAGTCCGGGGATGAACTATGGCTACACCTTC	CASSPGMNYGYTF
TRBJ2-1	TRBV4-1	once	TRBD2	TGCGCCAGCAGCCAAGACGGACTAGCGGGGGACTACAATGAGCAGTTCTTC	CASSQDGLAGDYNEQFF
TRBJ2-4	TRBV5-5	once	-	TGTGCCAGCAGCCCAGGGGATCTGACTTCAAACATTCAGTACTTC	CASSPGDLTSNIQYF
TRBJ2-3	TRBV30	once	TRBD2	TGTGCCTGGGGGACTAGCGGGGGGGCGGTAGATACGCAGTATTTT	CAWGTSGGAVDTQYF
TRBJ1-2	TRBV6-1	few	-	TGTGCCAGCAGTGACGACTCCTATGGCTACACCTTC	CASSDDSYGYTF
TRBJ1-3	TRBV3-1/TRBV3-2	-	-	TGTGCCAGCAGCCAAGACGGTCGGGGGGGAAGAGCTGGAAACACCATATATTTT	CASSQDGRGGRAGNTIYF
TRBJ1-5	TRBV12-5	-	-	TGTGCTAGTGGCATAGGACAGTTTGATCAGCCCCAGCATTTT	CASGIGQFDQPQHF
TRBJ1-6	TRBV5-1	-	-	TGCGCCAGCAGCTTAGCAGGGTGGGGACCCCTCCACTTT	CASSLAGWGPLHF
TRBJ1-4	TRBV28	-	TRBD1	TGTGCCAGCAGAACCCAGGGGGCAACTAATGAAAAACTGTTTTTT	CASRTQGATNEKLFF
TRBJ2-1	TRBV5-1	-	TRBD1	TGCGCCAGCAGCGTACAGGGGGCCAATGAGCAGTTCTTC	CASSVQGANEQFF
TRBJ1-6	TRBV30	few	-	TGTGCCTGGAGTCGATCGGGAAATTCACCCCTCCACTTT	CAWSRSGNSPLHF
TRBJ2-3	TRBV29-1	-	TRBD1	TGCAGCGGGAGGACAGGTAGTTTGGAGGATACGCAGTATTTT	CSGRTGSLEDTQYF
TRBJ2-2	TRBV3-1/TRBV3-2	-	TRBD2	TGTGCCAGCAGCCAACTAGCGGGGGGGATCAACACCGGGGAGCTGTTTTTT	CASSQLAGGINTGELFF
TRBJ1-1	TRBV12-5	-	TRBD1	TGTGCTAGTGGGTTACTCACAGGGGACACTGAAGCTTTCTTT	CASGLLTGDTEAFF
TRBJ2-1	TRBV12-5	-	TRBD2	TGTGCTAGTGGTTCTAGCGGGGCCAATGAGCAGTTCTTC	CASGSSGANEQFF
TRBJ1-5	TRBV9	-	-	TGTGCCAGCAGCGTAAGCGATTATAGCAATCAGCCCCAGCATTTT	CASSVSDYSNQPQHF
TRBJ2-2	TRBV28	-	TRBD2	TGTGCCAGCAGTTTGCCCTCTAGCGGGGGGACGAACACCGGGGAGCTGTTTTTT	CASSLPSSGGTNTGELFF
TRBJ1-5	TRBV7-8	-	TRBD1	TGTGCCAGCAGCCCAGGGGGGAATCAGCCCCAGCATTTT	CASSPGGNQPQHF
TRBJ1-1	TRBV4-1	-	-	TGCGCCAGCAGCCAAGATGGGGCTTGGGCTTTCTTT	CASSQDGAWAFF
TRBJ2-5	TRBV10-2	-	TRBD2	TGCGCCAGCAGTGCGACTAGCGGGGAGACCCAGTACTTC	CASSATSGETQYF
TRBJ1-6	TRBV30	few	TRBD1	TGTGCCTGGACGGGACAGGGCGGGAATTCACCCCTCCACTTT	CAWTGQGGNSPLHF
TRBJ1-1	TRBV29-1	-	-	TGCAGCGTTGCCTCGGCAGGAATGAACACTGAAGCTTTCTTT	CSVASAGMNTEAFF
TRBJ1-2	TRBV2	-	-	TGTGCCAGCAGTGAACGGCCCGACAGGTCCTATGGCTACACCTTC	CASSERPDRSYGYTF
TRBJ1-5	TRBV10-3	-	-	TGTGCCACAAAAAGACAGGATAGCAATCAGCCCCAGCATTTT	CATKRQDSNQPQHF
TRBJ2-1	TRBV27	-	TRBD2	TGTGCCAGCAGTTTAGGACCAGCGGGGAGGAATGAGCAGTTCTTC	CASSLGPAGRNEQFF
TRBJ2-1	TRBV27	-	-	TGTGCCAGCAGTGATGAGTCATACAATGAGCAGTTCTTC	CASSDESYNEQFF
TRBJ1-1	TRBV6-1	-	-	TGTGCCAGCAGTGATTACAGGGAACGGACTGAAGCTTTCTTT	CASSDYRERTEAFF